The source of this T cell receptor beta chain is a study of OX40 agonist ivuxolimab in advanced cancers. This clone was found once. Clones were sequenced by immunoSEQ multiplex PCR, and TCRdb holds only the in-frame ones, with some missing. The sample yields more than 75,000 clones, 80% to 90% seen once. The V and J ends lost 4 bases and 5 bases respectively, with 11 bases between them. The CDR3 totals 14 residues. The V gene's germline CDR1 is SGHTA and CDR2 FQGNSA. This clonotype was sampled from an adult with an advanced solid tumor such as melanoma, head and neck, liver or kidney cancer. The V call is TRBV7-2, the J call TRBJ1-4, with D maybe TRBD1 (6 bases). Sequenced here: CD4+ or CD8+ T cells sorted from blood, sampled in a trial of the OX40 agonist ivuxolimab. The CDR3 here is CASSSDRPNEKLFF. CDR3 sequence (DNA): TGTGCCAGCAGCTCAGACAGGCCCAATGAAAAACTGTTTTTT.